These T cell receptor beta chains were read from a single sample in a study of CD8 T cells in Susac syndrome. TCRdb analysed the immunoSEQ multiplex PCR reads with MiXCR anew, one entry per CDR3 protein. In the table there are about 100,000 distinct CDR3 sequences, roughly 96% of which are singletons. Material: CD8+ T cells from PBMCs. Every receptor here comes from a human donor with Susac syndrome. Each CDR3 is given with its conserved first and last residue. The D gene is left open where the match is weak. A row's size may be missing; if present it is once, few, many or a size class.

TRBJ2-2 . TRBV19 . CASSTSETGELFF TGTGCCAGTAGTACCAGTGAAACCGGGGAGCTGTTTTTT
TRBJ2-2 TRBD1 TRBV18 . CASSPEDRGTFGELFF TGTGCCAGCTCCCCCGAGGACAGGGGGACGTTCGGGGAGCTGTTTTTT
TRBJ1-2 . TRBV29-1 . CSVESRVGYTF TGCAGCGTTGAAAGCAGGGTTGGCTACACCTTC
TRBJ2-2 . TRBV2 few CASSQDLAGELFF TGTGCCAGCAGCCAAGATTTGGCCGGGGAGCTGTTTTTT
TRBJ2-4 TRBD2 TRBV15 . CATSRPGTTYGKNIQYF TGTGCCACCAGCAGACCCGGGACTACCTACGGCAAAAACATTCAGTACTTC
TRBJ1-2 . TRBV18 once CASSPSSEGLAGYTF TGTGCCAGCTCACCAAGTTCGGAGGGCCTGGCTGGCTACACCTTC
TRBJ1-2 . TRBV3-1 . CASSQRPPNYGYTF TGTGCCAGCAGCCAACGTCCGCCTAACTATGGCTACACCTTC
TRBJ2-1 . TRBV18 once CASSPLDRSYNEQFF TGTGCCAGCTCACCGTTAGACAGGTCCTACAATGAGCAGTTCTTC
TRBJ2-5 . TRBV5-1 . CASSFGDLRGGKTQYF TGCGCCAGCAGCTTCGGCGACCTCCGAGGAGGAAAGACCCAGTACTTC
TRBJ1-1 . TRBV5-1 . CASGGGRLNTEAFF TGCGCCAGTGGGGGTGGCAGACTGAACACTGAAGCTTTCTTT
TRBJ2-3 TRBD1 TRBV20-1 once CSARMEGQGSLWDTDTQYF TGCAGTGCTCGTATGGAGGGACAGGGGAGTTTGTGGGACACAGATACGCAGTATTTT
TRBJ1-1 . TRBV6-5 once CASSYARDGRTEAFF TGTGCCAGCAGTTACGCTCGGGACGGTAGAACTGAAGCTTTCTTT
TRBJ2-7 TRBD1 TRBV7-9 . CASRNGTVYEQYF TGTGCCAGCAGGAATGGGACAGTCTACGAGCAGTACTTC
TRBJ2-7 . TRBV3-1 . CASSPGDSGLYEQYF TGTGCCAGCAGCCCAGGGGATAGCGGCTTATACGAGCAGTACTTC
TRBJ2-6 . TRBV9 . CASSVAGGQYNSGANVLTF TGTGCCAGCAGCGTAGCCGGGGGACAGTATAATTCTGGGGCCAACGTCCTGACTTTC
TRBJ2-5 . TRBV2 . CASAYRETQYF TGTGCCAGCGCCTACCGGGAGACCCAGTACTTC
TRBJ2-3 TRBD2 TRBV19 . CASSHRGGSPTDTQYF TGTGCCAGTAGCCACCGGGGGGGAAGTCCCACAGATACGCAGTATTTT
TRBJ1-1 . TRBV3-1 . CASSQDFGGRDTEAFF TGTGCCAGCAGCCAAGATTTTGGGGGAAGGGACACTGAAGCTTTCTTT
TRBJ1-2 . TRBV4-2 . CASSQEVLRDTEELYGYTF TGTGCCAGCAGCCAAGAGGTCCTCCGGGACACGGAGGAGTTATATGGCTACACCTTC
TRBJ1-2 . TRBV6-1 . CASSEVGRDGYTF TGTGCCAGCAGTGAAGTGGGCCGGGATGGCTACACCTTC
TRBJ1-2 TRBD1 TRBV13 . CASSSTDRGEDGYTF TGTGCCAGCAGCTCTACTGACAGGGGCGAAGATGGCTACACCTTC
TRBJ2-1 . TRBV2 . CASWAGRAYNEQFF TGTGCCAGCTGGGCGGGAAGGGCCTACAATGAGCAGTTCTTC
TRBJ2-7 . TRBV20-1 . CSARVPGLRHEQYF TGCAGTGCTAGAGTACCGGGACTTCGCCACGAGCAGTACTTC
TRBJ2-1 TRBD2 TRBV7-3 . CASSSTSGNEQFF TGTGCCAGCAGCTCTACTAGCGGCAATGAGCAGTTCTTC
TRBJ2-7 TRBD1 TRBV29-1 . CSVTTGTYEQYF TGCAGCGTGACGACAGGGACCTACGAGCAGTACTTC
TRBJ2-5 . TRBV6-5 . CASSYSGETQYF TGTGCCAGCAGTTACTCTGGAGAGACCCAGTACTTC
TRBJ1-2 . TRBV11-1 . CASSSRDVGYGYTF TGTGCCAGCAGCTCCAGGGACGTTGGATATGGCTACACCTTC
TRBJ1-1 . TRBV29-1 once CSVEEGMNTEAFF TGCAGCGTTGAAGAAGGGATGAACACTGAAGCTTTCTTT
TRBJ2-3 TRBD2 TRBV4-1 . CASSQGPGGGAEDTQYF TGCGCCAGCAGCCAAGGCCCCGGCGGGGGGGCCGAAGATACGCAGTATTTT
TRBJ1-2 . TRBV27 . CASSSKEGYGYTF TGTGCCAGCAGTTCTAAAGAGGGGTATGGCTACACCTTC
TRBJ2-1 . TRBV29-1 . CSVPRGGSSYNEQFF TGCAGCGTTCCGAGGGGTGGAAGCTCCTACAATGAGCAGTTCTTC
TRBJ1-4 . TRBV7-9 . CASSARDTTTNEKLFF TGTGCCAGCAGCGCAAGGGACACAACAACTAATGAAAAACTGTTTTTT
TRBJ2-5 . TRBV6-5 . CASTQPGDQETQYF TGTGCCAGCACCCAGCCCGGGGACCAAGAGACCCAGTACTTC
TRBJ1-6 . TRBV9 . CASSAGESNSPLHF TGTGCCAGCAGCGCGGGGGAGAGTAATTCACCCCTCCACTTT
TRBJ1-6 . TRBV7-3 once CASSRAYNSPLHF TGTGCCAGCAGCCGCGCCTATAATTCACCCCTCCACTTT
TRBJ2-5 . TRBV4-1 . CASSQAGAETQYF TGCGCCAGCAGCCAAGCAGGGGCTGAGACCCAGTACTTC
TRBJ2-7 TRBD1 TRBV18 . CASSPGTDGEQYF TGTGCCAGCTCACCCGGGACAGACGGCGAGCAGTACTTC
TRBJ1-2 TRBD1 TRBV20-1 . CSVFEGASCTF TGCAGTGTTTTTGAGGGGGCGTCCTGCACCTTC
TRBJ2-5 . TRBV20-1 . CSAKLWVREETQYF TGCAGTGCTAAGCTATGGGTTCGCGAAGAGACCCAGTACTTC
TRBJ2-1 . TRBV28 . CASSTSRAGYDEQFF TGTGCCAGCAGTACCTCTAGGGCAGGGTACGATGAGCAGTTCTTC
TRBJ2-1 TRBD2 TRBV29-1 . CSSRGTSGPTEQFF TGCAGCTCCCGTGGGACTAGCGGACCAACAGAGCAGTTCTTC
TRBJ2-7 . TRBV5-1 . CASSRDRAYEQYF TGCGCCAGCAGCCGGGACCGAGCCTACGAGCAGTACTTC
TRBJ1-1 TRBD1 TRBV15 . CATSSHRGTENTEAFF TGTGCCACCAGCTCCCACCGAGGGACAGAGAACACTGAAGCTTTCTTT
TRBJ2-3 TRBD2 TRBV20-1 . CSARGRTSGAAPPNTDTQYF TGCAGTGCTAGAGGGAGGACTAGCGGGGCGGCTCCCCCTAACACAGATACGCAGTATTTT
TRBJ1-1 . TRBV27 . CASSDAQNTEAFF TGTGCCAGCAGCGACGCGCAGAACACTGAAGCTTTCTTT
TRBJ2-3 TRBD2 TRBV3-1 . CASSQDPGGQYF TGTGCCAGCAGCCAAGACCCGGGAGGTCAGTATTTT
TRBJ2-1 . TRBV5-5 . CASSPGYGTQYNEQFF TGTGCCAGCAGCCCAGGCTACGGGACTCAATACAATGAGCAGTTCTTC
TRBJ2-1 TRBD1 TRBV9 . CASSVGGGTGGEQFF TGTGCCAGCAGCGTAGGAGGGGGGACAGGGGGTGAGCAGTTCTTC
TRBJ1-3 TRBD1 TRBV28 . CASGTGPDSGNTIYF TGTGCCAGCGGGACAGGGCCCGATTCTGGAAACACCATATATTTT